The clone carrying this TCR beta chain has only a few counts. Its antigen is still unknown. The record originates from a study of T cell responses to AZD1222 COVID-19 vaccine. General study results and limits: The study found Spike-specific TCR breadth and depth rose after two AZD1222 doses. Among the donors, most were white British and more were female, and clonal diversity was possibly underestimated. The repertoires were collected only after the peak T cell response.

Profiled with immunoSEQ multiplex PCR; TCRdb holds only in-frame clones, not every one. The data show some 190,000 clones, with roughly 92% seen just once and 1% to 1.5% held by the top ten. This TCR was recovered from an adult in good health. The input for sequencing was peripheral blood, taken on day 0 of AZD1222 vaccination.

CDR3 coding DNA: TGTGCCAGCAGTGACAGGGACACCGGGGAGCTGTTTTTT. Translating gives CASSDRDTGELFF. The chain links TRBV6-4 to TRBJ2-2; D not resolved. Germline loops: CDR1 MRHNA, CDR2 SNTAGT. This CDR3 has 13 residues. Trimming took off 2 bases at V and 3 bases at J, with 4 bases between the two ends.